Listed below are T cell receptor beta chains from one sample, sequenced in a study of blood T cell repertoires in COVID-19. Generated by immunoSEQ multiplex PCR, the TCRdb table keeps only in-frame clones and is missing some. This table has roughly 180,000 clones, approximately 87% appearing once. The sample was PBMCs or T cells enriched from blood (not recorded which). The receptor source for this set is a woman between 50 and 59 years old who had recovered from COVID-19. Both conserved end residues are trimmed from each CDR3.

V gene,J gene,CDR3 length,CDR3 protein
TRBV9,TRBJ1-2,12,ASSVSGGVYGYT
TRBV5-1,TRBJ2-4,12,ASRTDRAKNIQY
TRBV12-3/TRBV12-4,TRBJ1-2,10,ASSRGLLGYT
TRBV19,TRBJ1-5,12,ASSTGLSNQPQH
TRBV11-2,TRBJ2-5,14,ASTSLGGSRGETQY
TRBV20-1,TRBJ1-2,9,SAGGNYGYT
TRBV2,TRBJ2-1,13,ASSWTSGSNYEQF
TRBV6-5,TRBJ1-4,11,ASSYRANEKLF
TRBV28,TRBJ2-1,15,ASSFLAGRTRLHEQF
TRBV7-2,TRBJ2-5,13,ASSSLGGYGETQY
TRBV28,TRBJ2-4,15,ASSLPQGGRGKNIQY
TRBV29-1,TRBJ1-5,11,SAGQGKDQPQH
TRBV18,TRBJ2-3,11,ASSAPSIDTQY
TRBV4-1,TRBJ2-2,13,ASSQGGPNTGELF
TRBV2,TRBJ1-1,12,ASRGSTGPTEAF
TRBV7-9,TRBJ1-3,13,ASSSRTGAGNTIY
TRBV6-5,TRBJ2-5,13,ASSYLGGGKETQY
TRBV5-1,TRBJ2-1,14,ASSLATAGVAGEQF
TRBV29-1,TRBJ1-2,11,SVGGDLSWGYT
TRBV24-1,TRBJ1-2,13,ATSGPRTGAYGYT
TRBV5-1,TRBJ1-2,14,ASSTGQSTANYGYT
TRBV6-4,TRBJ2-3,11,ASSEGTSGAQY
TRBV11-3,TRBJ2-2,12,ASSLDGGTGELF
TRBV5-5,TRBJ1-6,13,ASSLGDRNNSPLH
TRBV7-9,TRBJ2-3,15,ASSSPWGGLQIDTQY
TRBV30,TRBJ2-4,14,AWSVVGGEAKNIQY